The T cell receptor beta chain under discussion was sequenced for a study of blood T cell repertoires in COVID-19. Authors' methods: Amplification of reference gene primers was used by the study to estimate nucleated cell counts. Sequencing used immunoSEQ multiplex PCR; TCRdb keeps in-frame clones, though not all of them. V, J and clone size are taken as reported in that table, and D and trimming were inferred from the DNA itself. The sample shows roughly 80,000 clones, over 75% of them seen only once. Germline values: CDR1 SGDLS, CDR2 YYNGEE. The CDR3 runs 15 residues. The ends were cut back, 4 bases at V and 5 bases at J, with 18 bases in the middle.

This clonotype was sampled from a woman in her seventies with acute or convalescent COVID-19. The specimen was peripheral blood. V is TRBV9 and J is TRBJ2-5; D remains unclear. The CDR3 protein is CASSPRDLAVETQYF. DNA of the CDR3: TGTGCCAGCAGCCCTCGAGATCTGGCGGTGGAGACCCAGTACTTC.